A selection of T cell receptor beta chains follows, all from one sample in a study of cytomegalovirus exposure and HLA in healthy donors. The data were produced by immunoSEQ multiplex PCR, yet TCRdb's version contains in-frame clones alone and is incomplete. The sample has more than 300,000 clones, roughly 85% seen once. Sequencing used PBMCs. The source of these receptors is a woman under 30 in good health and CMV-seronegative. CDR3s include the opening cysteine and the closing phenylalanine or tryptophan. The D gene is left open where the match is weak. Not all rows give a size; the values are once, few, many and, for expanded clones, a class.

clone_size	v_call	d_call	j_call	cdr3_aa	cdr3_nt
-	TRBV27	-	TRBJ1-1	CASSLSAGEAFF	TGTGCCAGCAGTTTAAGTGCCGGTGAAGCTTTCTTT
-	TRBV6-1	-	TRBJ2-7	CASREGSYEQYF	TGTGCCAGCAGAGAGGGTTCCTACGAGCAGTACTTC
-	TRBV27	-	TRBJ1-1	CASSFLPGVGAQGTEAFF	TGTGCCAGCAGTTTTCTCCCCGGCGTGGGCGCCCAGGGAACTGAAGCTTTCTTT
-	TRBV6-4	-	TRBJ1-2	CASTPSWTYYDYTF	TGTGCCAGCACCCCTTCCTGGACATACTATGACTACACCTTC
-	TRBV5-1	TRBD2	TRBJ2-1	CASSFGSGRIYNEQFF	TGCGCCAGCAGTTTTGGTAGCGGGAGGATCTACAATGAGCAGTTCTTC
-	TRBV21-1	-	TRBJ1-1	CASSKAGREGTEAFF	TGTGCCAGCAGCAAAGCAGGCAGGGAGGGAACTGAAGCTTTCTTT
few	TRBV10-3	TRBD1	TRBJ2-7	CAISESRDRAGQYF	TGTGCCATCAGTGAGTCCCGGGACAGGGCCGGGCAGTACTTC
-	TRBV28	TRBD2	TRBJ2-3	CASSLSGLAGPDTQYF	TGTGCCAGCAGTTTAAGTGGGCTAGCGGGACCGGATACGCAGTATTTT
-	TRBV18	-	TRBJ2-7	CASSPLGSGDSYEQYF	TGTGCCAGCTCACCCCTTGGTTCAGGGGATTCCTACGAGCAGTACTTC
-	TRBV10-3	TRBD2	TRBJ2-7	CAISDTSGSSYEQYF	TGTGCCATCAGTGATACTAGCGGGAGTTCCTACGAGCAGTACTTC
-	TRBV9	TRBD2	TRBJ2-7	CASSATSGPYEQYF	TGTGCCAGCAGCGCGACTAGCGGTCCCTACGAGCAGTACTTC
-	TRBV5-4	-	TRBJ2-3	CASSLSSGDTQYF	TGTGCCAGCAGCTTGAGTTCCGGAGATACGCAGTATTTT
-	TRBV5-1	-	TRBJ1-1	CASSLTGWNTEAFF	TGCGCCAGCAGCCTCACAGGGTGGAACACTGAAGCTTTCTTT
-	TRBV6-5	-	TRBJ2-1	CASSSTIVNEQFF	TGTGCCAGCAGCTCTACTATCGTCAATGAGCAGTTCTTC
-	TRBV7-3	TRBD2	TRBJ2-3	CASSHGTSSTDTQYF	TGTGCCAGCAGCCATGGGACTAGCAGCACAGATACGCAGTATTTT
-	TRBV4-3	TRBD1	TRBJ1-3	CASSLGTGDGNTIYF	TGCGCCAGCAGCTTAGGGACAGGGGACGGAAACACCATATATTTT
-	TRBV4-2	TRBD2	TRBJ2-7	CASSQVANREGRGEQYF	TGTGCCAGCAGCCAGGTTGCTAATAGGGAGGGGAGAGGCGAGCAGTACTTC
-	TRBV6-5	-	TRBJ2-1	CASSSSREQFF	TGTGCCAGCTCCTCATCCCGGGAGCAGTTCTTC
-	TRBV11-3	TRBD2	TRBJ2-7	CASSFFGGGGRESTHEQYF	TGTGCCAGCAGCTTTTTCGGAGGCGGCGGGAGGGAAAGTACCCACGAGCAGTACTTC
-	TRBV5-1	-	TRBJ1-1	CASSLDWTNPEAFF	TGCGCCAGCAGCTTGGATTGGACAAATCCTGAAGCTTTCTTT
-	TRBV7-6	TRBD2	TRBJ2-1	CASSLTSGSGAVYNEQFF	TGTGCCAGCAGCCTAACTAGCGGGAGTGGGGCGGTCTACAATGAGCAGTTCTTC
-	TRBV11-2	TRBD1	TRBJ1-1	CASSLGDRGFTEAFF	TGTGCCAGCAGCTTAGGGGACAGGGGCTTTACTGAAGCTTTCTTT
-	TRBV30	TRBD2	TRBJ2-5	CAWSTSAGETQYF	TGTGCCTGGAGTACTAGCGCCGGGGAGACCCAGTACTTC
-	TRBV5-8	-	TRBJ2-2	CASSPWGENTGELFF	TGTGCCAGCAGCCCCTGGGGGGAGAACACCGGGGAGCTGTTTTTT
-	TRBV10-2	-	TRBJ2-2	CASSESSLAGELFF	TGCGCCAGCAGTGAGTCGTCTTTGGCTGGGGAGCTGTTTTTT
once	TRBV4-1	-	TRBJ1-5	CASSHYLLGNQPQHF	TGCGCCAGCAGTCATTACTTATTGGGCAATCAGCCCCAGCATTTT
-	TRBV9	-	TRBJ2-2	CASSARGAGGFTGELFF	TGTGCCAGCAGCGCCCGGGGGGCAGGTGGCTTCACCGGGGAGCTGTTTTTT
-	TRBV25-1	TRBD2	TRBJ2-3	CASSRLAGTEDTQYF	TGTGCCAGCAGTCGACTAGCGGGAACTGAAGATACGCAGTATTTT
-	TRBV5-4	-	TRBJ2-7	CASSHRTVGEQYF	TGTGCCAGCAGCCACAGGACGGTGGGGGAGCAGTACTTC
-	TRBV28	TRBD1	TRBJ1-1	CASSSTGAMNTEAFF	TGTGCCAGCAGTTCTACAGGGGCGATGAACACTGAAGCTTTCTTT
-	TRBV7-7	-	TRBJ2-2	CASSSGPGGTGELFF	TGTGCCAGCAGCTCCGGACCCGGAGGCACCGGGGAGCTGTTTTTT
once	TRBV6-5	TRBD1	TRBJ1-1	CASSVQGVLGTEAFF	TGTGCCAGCAGTGTGCAGGGGGTCCTAGGGACTGAAGCTTTCTTT
few	TRBV7-2	-	TRBJ1-2	CASSGTPGQPRRYGYTF	TGTGCCAGCAGCGGGACCCCAGGACAGCCTAGGCGCTATGGCTACACCTTC
-	TRBV4-3	TRBD1	TRBJ1-1	CASSRDTGAVNTEAFF	TGCGCCAGCAGCCGGGACACAGGGGCAGTGAACACTGAAGCTTTCTTT
-	TRBV19	TRBD2	TRBJ2-1	CASSGWLADNEQFF	TGTGCCAGTAGTGGCTGGCTAGCGGACAATGAGCAGTTCTTC
once	TRBV28	-	TRBJ1-1	CASRGSMNTEAFF	TGTGCCAGCAGGGGCAGCATGAACACTGAAGCTTTCTTT
-	TRBV6-6	-	TRBJ2-3	CASSYWHNTDTQYF	TGTGCCAGCAGTTACTGGCATAACACAGATACGCAGTATTTT
-	TRBV2	TRBD1	TRBJ2-5	CASTPDRGMETQYF	TGTGCCAGCACTCCGGACAGGGGGATGGAGACCCAGTACTTC
-	TRBV10-3	-	TRBJ2-7	CAISDSGSPRSSYEQYF	TGTGCCATCAGTGACTCGGGAAGTCCTCGGAGCTCCTACGAGCAGTACTTC
-	TRBV27	TRBD2	TRBJ2-3	CASSSGLAGTDTQYF	TGTGCCAGCAGTTCGGGACTAGCGGGCACAGATACGCAGTATTTT
-	TRBV11-3	-	TRBJ2-1	CASSLPTGEQFF	TGTGCCAGCAGCTTACCTACGGGTGAGCAGTTCTTC
-	TRBV7-2	TRBD1	TRBJ1-5	CASSLVDRGQPQHF	TGTGCCAGCAGCCTGGTGGACAGGGGACAGCCCCAGCATTTT
once	TRBV7-2	-	TRBJ1-5	CASSPYMGGRDQPQHF	TGTGCCAGCAGCCCTTATATGGGGGGGAGGGATCAGCCCCAGCATTTT
few	TRBV6-5	-	TRBJ1-2	CASSPGQSPYGYTF	TGTGCCAGCAGCCCCGGACAGAGCCCCTATGGCTACACCTTC
-	TRBV5-1	TRBD1	TRBJ2-7	CASRGTGTYEQYF	TGCGCCAGCAGGGGGACAGGGACCTACGAGCAGTACTTC
-	TRBV11-1	-	TRBJ2-2	CASRGRGFSGELFF	TGTGCCAGCAGGGGTAGAGGGTTTTCCGGGGAGCTGTTTTTT
-	TRBV7-8	TRBD1	TRBJ1-5	CASSPLGTGSNQPQHF	TGTGCCAGCAGCCCGTTGGGGACAGGGAGCAATCAGCCCCAGCATTTT
-	TRBV2	TRBD2	TRBJ2-5	CASTRRGLAGGQETQYF	TGTGCCAGCACGAGACGGGGACTAGCGGGAGGGCAAGAGACCCAGTACTTC
-	TRBV23-1	TRBD1	TRBJ1-4	CASSQSKRQGGNEKLFF	TGCGCCAGCAGTCAATCGAAGCGACAGGGGGGAAATGAAAAACTGTTTTTT
-	TRBV6-5	-	TRBJ1-2	CASSYADTYGYTF	TGTGCCAGCAGTTACGCCGACACCTATGGCTACACCTTC
-	TRBV4-1	-	TRBJ2-7	CASSRYRDPSYEQYF	TGCGCCAGCAGCCGTTACCGGGATCCCTCCTACGAGCAGTACTTC
-	TRBV19	TRBD1	TRBJ1-5	CASTRGSNQPQHF	TGTGCCAGTACCAGGGGGAGCAATCAGCCCCAGCATTTT
-	TRBV15	TRBD2	TRBJ2-7	CATSRLAGGTYEQYF	TGTGCCACCAGCAGGCTAGCGGGAGGCACCTACGAGCAGTACTTC
few	TRBV5-6	TRBD2	TRBJ2-1	CASSLVGRAYNEQFF	TGTGCCAGCAGCTTGGTGGGGAGGGCCTACAATGAGCAGTTCTTC
few	TRBV7-2	-	TRBJ1-3	CASRRMGNTIYF	TGTGCCAGCAGGCGGATGGGAAACACCATATATTTT